This paragraph covers one TCR beta chain sequence. It has no known antigen specificity. Nothing much larger sits one base from this clone, and base qualities are not available. In the prospective study, participants were 18 to 89 years old, resided in approximately 22 geographic areas of the United States, and were enrolled through a virtual design. To assign participants to cohorts, the prospective study relied on clinical history that participants themselves reported in a screening survey and a study questionnaire. Recovered participants in ImmuneRACE Cohort 3 were defined as having two consecutive negative NP/OP PCR tests, clearance from a healthcare professional, or resolution of symptoms. Mobile phlebotomists in the prospective study collected whole blood, serum and a nasopharyngeal or oropharyngeal swab from every participant. Additional blood draws and questionnaires over a 2-month period could optionally be provided by prospective study participants. Before DNA extraction, blood samples from the prospective study were shipped at room temperature or frozen.

The data belong to a study of blood T cell repertoires in COVID-19 (TCRdb year 2020). Regarding the research as a whole: Collaborator samples came from the United States, Italy and Spain and covered acute and convalescent phases of COVID-19. The material from the prospective study consisted of cDNA or gDNA derived from T cells, B-cell-depleted T cells, or PBMCs. Subjects who had been exposed to COVID-19, were actively infected with it, or had recovered from it provided the deeply sampled blood TCRbeta repertoires that made up the dataset. The repertoires were released in a freely available public database meant as a resource for research on the immune response to SARS-CoV-2. The samples were drawn from the first 160 participants of the ongoing ImmuneRACE study and from more than 1,000 subjects provided by 6 global collaborators. A de-identified subject ID, COVID-19 status, age in years and sex were almost always included in the sample metadata. Where HLA class I and class II types were available, the types were taken from metadata supplied by the sample provider, not from assay-based typing. Points the paper makes about the study in general: How much clinical and demographic metadata was included differed by source and by participant, and the metadata was provided uncurated.

The germline V gene specifies SGDLS as CDR1 and YYNGEE as CDR2. V is pruned by 3 bases and J by 5 bases, leaving 10 bases of the junction without a gene match. The CDR3 runs 15 amino acids, cysteine and phenylalanine included. The CDR3 DNA has 45 bases and is translated from base 1. The immunoSEQ Assay, a bias-controlled multiplex PCR, was used to amplify TCRbeta CDR3 regions from genomic DNA. As for how the authors treated the data: Within the assay, amplification of reference gene primers was used to estimate how many nucleated cells each sample contained. To quantify the absolute abundance of each unique TCRbeta CDR3 rearrangement, sequence reads were collapsed and filtered. For each sample, productive Simpson clonality was calculated by taking the square root of Simpson's diversity index across productive rearrangements. The immuneACCESS repertoire file appears here via TCRdb, limited to in-frame rearrangements. These files lack a portion of the clones; in checked studies, under half of the deficit traces to unresolved V genes, and the cause of the others is not known. The D gene and trimming were derived from the DNA, and the V and J assignments and clone size from that table. This sample gives approximately 230,000 clones in total; around four fifths of them show up just once. The biggest ten clones account for approximately 16% of the sample.

The specimen was PBMCs or T cells enriched from blood (not recorded which). The chain uses TRBV9 and TRBJ1-1; 7 middle bases align to TRBD1. This clonotype was sampled from a man in his forties who had recovered from COVID-19. The CDR3 reads as follows: CASSAGDRVLTEAFF. The DNA sequence follows: TGTGCCAGCAGCGCGGGCGACAGGGTCCTTACTGAAGCTTTCTTT.